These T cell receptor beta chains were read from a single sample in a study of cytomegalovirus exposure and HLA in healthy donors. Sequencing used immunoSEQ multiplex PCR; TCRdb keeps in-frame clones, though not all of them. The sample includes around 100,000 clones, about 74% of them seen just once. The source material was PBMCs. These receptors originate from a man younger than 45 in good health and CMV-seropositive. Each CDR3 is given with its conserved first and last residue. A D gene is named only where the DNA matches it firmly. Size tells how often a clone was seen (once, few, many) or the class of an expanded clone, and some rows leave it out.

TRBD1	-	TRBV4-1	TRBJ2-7	CASSQAGTGSHEQYF	TGCGCCAGCAGCCAGGCCGGGACAGGGAGCCACGAGCAGTACTTC
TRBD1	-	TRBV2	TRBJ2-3	CASSGQGAYPDTQYF	TGTGCCAGCAGCGGACAGGGGGCCTACCCAGATACGCAGTATTTT
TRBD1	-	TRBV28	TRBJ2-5	CASSLTGAQETQYF	TGTGCCAGCAGTCTAACAGGGGCTCAAGAGACCCAGTACTTC
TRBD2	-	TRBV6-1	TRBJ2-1	CASSVHPPGLGPTGEQFF	TGTGCCAGCAGTGTACATCCCCCGGGACTAGGACCTACAGGTGAGCAGTTCTTC
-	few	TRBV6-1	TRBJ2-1	CASSERGGTKYNEQFF	TGTGCCAGCAGTGAAAGAGGCGGGACGAAGTACAATGAGCAGTTCTTC
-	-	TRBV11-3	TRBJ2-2	CASSLYSGEAVGELFF	TGTGCCAGCAGCCTCTACTCCGGTGAGGCTGTCGGGGAGCTGTTTTTT
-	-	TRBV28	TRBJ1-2	CATEPSIEDYTF	TGTGCCACCGAACCTTCGATAGAGGACTACACCTTC
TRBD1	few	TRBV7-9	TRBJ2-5	CASARSGGMETQYF	TGTGCAAGCGCGAGGTCAGGGGGCATGGAGACCCAGTACTTC
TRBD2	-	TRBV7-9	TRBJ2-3	CASERGGLVSTDTQYF	TGTGCCAGTGAGCGGGGGGGCCTCGTTAGCACAGATACGCAGTATTTT
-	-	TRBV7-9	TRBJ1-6	CSSSLTDNSPLHF	TGTTCCAGCAGCTTAACTGATAATTCACCCCTCCACTTT
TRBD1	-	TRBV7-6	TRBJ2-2	CASSATLPDRETNTGELFF	TGTGCCAGCAGCGCCACCCTTCCCGACAGGGAGACGAACACCGGGGAGCTGTTTTTT